Listed below are T cell receptor beta chains from one sample, sequenced in a study of Ad26.COV2.S vaccination and SARS-CoV-2 variants. Libraries were prepared by immunoSEQ multiplex PCR; TCRdb keeps only in-frame clonotypes and omits some of them. The sample lists fewer than 400,000 clones, around four fifths seen once, with 2.1% in the top ten. Sequenced material: peripheral blood, taken in a trial of Ad26.COV2.S vaccine versus placebo. These receptors all come from a person aged 18 to 65 who received the Ad26.COV2.S COVID-19 vaccine or a placebo. Both conserved end residues are part of each CDR3. D genes are given only for firm matches. Part of the rows lack a size; the others show once, few, many or a class for expanded clones.

CSVDRSNTGELFF,TGCAGCGTTGACCGGTCGAACACCGGGGAGCTGTTTTTT,TRBJ2-2,-,13,TRBV29-1,-
CSAPGGAGPIEQFF,TGCAGCGCCCCCGGGGGTGCAGGTCCAATTGAGCAGTTCTTC,TRBJ2-1,-,14,TRBV29-1,-
CASSSQGDILWNNEQFF,TGCGCCAGCAGTTCACAGGGGGATATACTATGGAACAATGAGCAGTTCTTC,TRBJ2-1,TRBD1,17,TRBV5-1,once
CASSQVQLGTGELFF,TGCGCCAGCAGCCAAGTTCAACTAGGGACCGGGGAGCTGTTTTTT,TRBJ2-2,-,15,TRBV4-1,-
CATSDFRGVAGELFF,TGTGCCACCAGTGATTTTCGGGGGGTCGCCGGGGAGCTGTTTTTT,TRBJ2-2,TRBD2,15,TRBV24-1,-
CASSITMGGGAYEQYF,TGTGCCAGTAGTATTACCATGGGCGGGGGGGCCTACGAGCAGTACTTC,TRBJ2-7,TRBD2,16,TRBV19,-
CASRDPRTPYGYTF,TGCGCCAGCAGGGACCCCCGGACCCCCTATGGCTACACCTTC,TRBJ1-2,-,14,TRBV5-1,-
CASSLDPGADTQYF,TGTGCCAGCAGCTTAGATCCCGGAGCAGATACGCAGTATTTT,TRBJ2-3,-,14,TRBV11-3,-
CASSLSGSTGNTIYF,TGTGCCAGCAGCCTATCGGGGTCCACTGGAAACACCATATATTTT,TRBJ1-3,-,15,TRBV11-3,-
CASKPGTLGDEQYF,TGTGCCAGCAAGCCCGGGACCCTCGGGGACGAGCAGTACTTC,TRBJ2-7,-,14,TRBV5-4,-
CASSPTGERALEQYF,TGTGCCAGCAGCCCAACAGGGGAGAGGGCACTCGAGCAGTACTTC,TRBJ2-7,TRBD1,15,TRBV11-2,-
CASRSTGLGIYTF,TGTGCCAGCAGATCGACAGGGCTCGGAATCTACACCTTC,TRBJ1-2,TRBD1,13,TRBV5-6,-
CASSRDRAFNYGYTF,TGTGCCAGCAGTCGGGACAGGGCATTTAACTATGGCTACACCTTC,TRBJ1-2,TRBD1,15,TRBV27,-
CASSASDKSGETQYF,TGTGCCAGCAGTGCCTCGGACAAGAGTGGGGAGACCCAGTACTTC,TRBJ2-5,-,15,TRBV25-1,-
CASRDPSGPQHF,TGTGCCAGTAGGGACCCTTCCGGGCCCCAGCATTTT,TRBJ1-5,-,12,TRBV19,-
CASSRQPNTEAFF,TGTGCCAGCAGCAGACAGCCGAACACTGAAGCTTTCTTT,TRBJ1-1,-,13,TRBV11-2,-
CASSQGVTGVTYNSPLHF,TGTGCCAGCAGCCAAGGGGTAACAGGGGTGACCTATAATTCACCCCTCCACTTT,TRBJ1-6,TRBD1,18,TRBV3-1/TRBV3-2,-
CASSPGTERTYGYTF,TGTGCCAGCAGCCCAGGGACGGAACGGACCTATGGCTACACCTTC,TRBJ1-2,-,15,TRBV7-3,-
CASSLAETDYSPLHF,TGTGCCAGCAGCTTAGCGGAGACAGATTATTCACCCCTCCACTTT,TRBJ1-6,-,15,TRBV7-2,-
CAWTLKVIWSTEAFF,TGTGCCTGGACCCTCAAGGTTATCTGGTCCACTGAAGCTTTCTTT,TRBJ1-1,-,15,TRBV30,-
CASSEFGNTEAFF,TGTGCCAGCAGTGAATTCGGGAACACTGAAGCTTTCTTT,TRBJ1-1,-,13,TRBV25-1,-
CATHPSNTGELFF,TGTGCCACTCACCCTTCGAACACCGGGGAGCTGTTTTTT,TRBJ2-2,-,13,TRBV19,-
CASSEWEGAAGSYNEQFF,TGTGCCAGCAGTGAATGGGAGGGGGCCGCGGGCTCCTACAATGAGCAGTTCTTC,TRBJ2-1,-,18,TRBV6-1,-
CASSPEGWETQYF,TGTGCCAGCTCACCAGAGGGTTGGGAGACCCAGTACTTC,TRBJ2-5,-,13,TRBV18,-
CASSQGLAPSSGNTIYF,TGTGCCAGCAGCCAAGGGTTGGCCCCGAGCTCTGGAAACACCATATATTTT,TRBJ1-3,-,17,TRBV3-1/TRBV3-2,-
CASSSAGRQGAEKLFF,TGTGCCAGCAGCTCGGCCGGGAGGCAGGGGGCTGAAAAACTGTTTTTT,TRBJ1-4,TRBD1,16,TRBV11-2,few
CASSPSGRLQPQHF,TGTGCCAGCAGTCCCTCCGGGCGACTCCAGCCCCAGCATTTT,TRBJ1-5,-,14,TRBV25-1,-
CASTPGLYNEQFF,TGTGCCAGCACCCCCGGACTGTACAATGAGCAGTTCTTC,TRBJ2-1,-,13,TRBV28,-
CASSWRTSGANVLTF,TGTGCCAGCAGTTGGCGGACCTCTGGGGCCAACGTCCTGACTTTC,TRBJ2-6,-,15,TRBV6-5,-
CASSLEGGPYEQYF,TGCGCCAGCAGCTTGGAGGGGGGGCCCTACGAGCAGTACTTC,TRBJ2-7,-,14,TRBV5-1,-
CASSLASGQGYQQYF,TGTGCCAGCAGCTTGGCGTCGGGACAGGGATATCAGCAGTACTTC,TRBJ2-7,TRBD1,15,TRBV5-4,-
CASGHRNYGYTF,TGTGCCAGCGGACACCGCAACTATGGCTACACCTTC,TRBJ1-2,-,12,TRBV28,-
CASSSGQGAGSPLHF,TGTGCCAGCAGCTCTGGACAGGGGGCAGGATCACCCCTCCACTTT,TRBJ1-6,TRBD1,15,TRBV5-4,-
CASSLAGAARTNYGYTF,TGTGCCAGCAGCCTTGCGGGAGCAGCCCGGACTAACTATGGCTACACCTTC,TRBJ1-2,-,17,TRBV11-3,-
CASSLSKGVFGETQYF,TGTGCCAGCAGCTTAAGCAAGGGAGTTTTCGGGGAGACCCAGTACTTC,TRBJ2-5,-,16,TRBV11-2,once
CASSTSRNTGELFF,TGTGCCAGTAGTACGTCCAGGAACACCGGGGAGCTGTTTTTT,TRBJ2-2,-,14,TRBV19,few
CASSSGQPATYSYEQYF,TGCGCCAGCAGCTCGGGACAGCCGGCCACTTACTCCTACGAGCAGTACTTC,TRBJ2-7,TRBD1,17,TRBV5-1,once
CASTLSGGYYNEQFF,TGTGCCAGCACCCTGAGCGGGGGTTACTACAATGAGCAGTTCTTC,TRBJ2-1,TRBD2,15,TRBV11-3,-
CATEPGQGGYEQYF,TGTGCCACGGAACCGGGACAGGGTGGTTACGAGCAGTACTTC,TRBJ2-7,TRBD1,14,TRBV10-3,-
CASSPQTGMNTEAFF,TGTGCCAGCAGCCCTCAGACAGGCATGAACACTGAAGCTTTCTTT,TRBJ1-1,-,15,TRBV9,-
CASSYNYEQYF,TGTGCCAGCAGTTATAACTACGAGCAGTACTTC,TRBJ2-7,-,11,TRBV2,-
CASSQDFQETQYF,TGCGCCAGCAGCCAAGACTTCCAAGAGACCCAGTACTTC,TRBJ2-5,-,13,TRBV4-1,once
CASSLGAESYEQYF,TGTGCTAGCAGCTTAGGGGCAGAGAGCTACGAGCAGTACTTC,TRBJ2-7,-,14,TRBV7-7,-
CASTGQGNTEAFF,TGCGCCAGCACTGGACAGGGGAACACTGAAGCTTTCTTT,TRBJ1-1,TRBD1,13,TRBV5-1,-
CASSLDANYGYTF,TGCGCCAGCAGCTTGGATGCCAACTATGGCTACACCTTC,TRBJ1-2,-,13,TRBV5-1,-
CASIPLAGYQETQYF,TGTGCCAGCATCCCCCTAGCGGGGTACCAAGAGACCCAGTACTTC,TRBJ2-5,TRBD2,15,TRBV28,-
CATGSPSTDTQYF,TGTGCCACAGGGTCCCCGAGCACAGATACGCAGTATTTT,TRBJ2-3,-,13,TRBV19,once
CASSPGGYTGELFF,TGTGCCAGCAGCCCCGGGGGGTACACCGGGGAGCTGTTTTTT,TRBJ2-2,TRBD2,14,TRBV14,-
CAISEPQGGYNSPLHF,TGTGCCATCAGTGAGCCACAAGGAGGGTACAATTCACCCCTCCACTTT,TRBJ1-6,-,16,TRBV10-3,-
CASSKGGQFNQPQHF,TGTGCCAGCAGCAAAGGGGGGCAGTTCAATCAGCCCCAGCATTTT,TRBJ1-5,-,15,TRBV21-1,-
CASSPGSGGAGNEQFF,TGTGCCAGCAGCCCCGGTAGCGGGGGGGCCGGCAATGAGCAGTTCTTC,TRBJ2-1,TRBD2,16,TRBV4-2,-
CASSLGAGRETEAFF,TGCGCCAGCAGCTTGGGAGCTGGGAGGGAAACTGAAGCTTTCTTT,TRBJ1-1,-,15,TRBV5-1,-
CASSLRTSGANTQYF,TGTGCCAGCAGCCTGCGGACTAGCGGGGCAAATACGCAGTATTTT,TRBJ2-3,TRBD2,15,TRBV7-9,-
CASSLNNAGSTDTQYF,TGTGCCAGCAGCTTAAACAATGCGGGGAGCACAGATACGCAGTATTTT,TRBJ2-3,-,16,TRBV7-9,-
CASSEGKLGQYF,TGTGCCAGCAGTGAAGGAAAGCTGGGGCAGTACTTC,TRBJ2-7,-,12,TRBV6-1,-